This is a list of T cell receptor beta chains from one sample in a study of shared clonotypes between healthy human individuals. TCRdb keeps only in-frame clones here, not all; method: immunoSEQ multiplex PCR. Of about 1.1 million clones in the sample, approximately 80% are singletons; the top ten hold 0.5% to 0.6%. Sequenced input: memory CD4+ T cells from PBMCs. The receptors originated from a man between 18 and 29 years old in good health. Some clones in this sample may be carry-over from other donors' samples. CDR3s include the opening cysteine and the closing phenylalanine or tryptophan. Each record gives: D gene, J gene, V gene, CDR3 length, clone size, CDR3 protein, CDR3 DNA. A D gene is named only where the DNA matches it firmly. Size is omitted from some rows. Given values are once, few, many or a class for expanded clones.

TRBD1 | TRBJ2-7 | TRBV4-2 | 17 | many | CASSQGHTGTGAYEQYF | TGTGCCAGCAGCCAAGGGCATACCGGGACAGGGGCCTACGAGCAGTACTTC
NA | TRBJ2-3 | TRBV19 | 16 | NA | CASTPRGAASTDTQYF | TGTGCCAGTACCCCCCGGGGGGCAGCTAGCACAGATACGCAGTATTTT
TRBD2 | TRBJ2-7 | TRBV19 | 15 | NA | CASSMASGSSYEQYF | TGTGCCAGTAGTATGGCTAGCGGGAGCAGCTACGAGCAGTACTTC
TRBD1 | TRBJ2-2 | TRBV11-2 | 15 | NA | CASSSGGMSTGELFF | TGTGCCAGCAGCTCAGGGGGAATGAGCACCGGGGAGCTGTTTTTT
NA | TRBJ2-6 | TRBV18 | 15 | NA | CASSTESSGANVLTF | TGTGCCAGCTCAACGGAAAGCTCTGGGGCCAACGTCCTGACTTTC
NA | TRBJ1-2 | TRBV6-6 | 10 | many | CASSYRSQSF | TGTGCCAGCAGCTACCGATCCCAAAGCTTC
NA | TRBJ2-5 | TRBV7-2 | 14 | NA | CASSLFGTTGTQYF | TGTGCCAGCTCGCTATTCGGAACTACGGGGACCCAGTACTTC
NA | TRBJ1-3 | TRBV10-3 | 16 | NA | CAISESSRAGGNTIYF | TGTGCCATCAGTGAGTCGAGCAGGGCTGGAGGAAACACCATATATTTT
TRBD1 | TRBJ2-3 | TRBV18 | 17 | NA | CASSPPWTGPRTDTQYF | TGTGCCAGCTCACCACCGTGGACAGGGCCTCGCACAGATACGCAGTATTTT
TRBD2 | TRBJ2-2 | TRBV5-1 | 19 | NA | CASSPARGLAGSNTGELFF | TGCGCCAGCAGCCCAGCCCGAGGACTAGCGGGATCCAACACCGGGGAGCTGTTTTTT
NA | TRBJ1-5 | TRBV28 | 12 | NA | CASSSWDDPQHF | TGTGCCAGCAGTTCTTGGGACGACCCCCAGCATTTT
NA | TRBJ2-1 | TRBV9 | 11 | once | CASSYQGHQFF | TGTGCCAGCAGCTACCAGGGACATCAGTTCTTC
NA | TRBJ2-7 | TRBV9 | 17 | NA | CASSVGFNRDVYGEQYF | TGTGCCAGCAGCGTCGGGTTTAACAGGGACGTCTACGGCGAGCAGTACTTC
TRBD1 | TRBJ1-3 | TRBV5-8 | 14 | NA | CASSVTGTGNTIYF | TGTGCCAGCAGCGTGACAGGGACTGGAAACACCATATATTTT
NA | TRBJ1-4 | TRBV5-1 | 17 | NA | CASSLSSLWGTNEKLFF | TGCGCCAGCAGCTTGAGCTCCCTTTGGGGCACTAATGAAAAACTGTTTTTT
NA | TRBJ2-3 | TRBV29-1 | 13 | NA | CSVERRGTDTQYF | TGCAGCGTTGAGAGACGGGGCACAGATACGCAGTATTTT
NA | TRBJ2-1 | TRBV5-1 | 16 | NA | CASSLLSGLSYNEQFF | TGCGCCAGCAGCTTGCTCTCGGGACTCTCCTACAATGAGCAGTTCTTC
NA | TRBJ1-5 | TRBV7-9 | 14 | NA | CASSFTGYNQPQHF | TGTGCCAGCAGCTTTACAGGCTACAATCAGCCCCAGCATTTT
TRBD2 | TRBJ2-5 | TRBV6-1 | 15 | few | CASIRAGGSQETQYF | TGTGCCAGCATCCGAGCGGGAGGGTCCCAAGAGACCCAGTACTTC
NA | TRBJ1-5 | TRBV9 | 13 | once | CASSATGNQPQHF | TGTGCCAGCAGCGCGACAGGCAATCAGCCCCAGCATTTT
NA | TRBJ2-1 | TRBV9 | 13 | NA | CASARESLNEQFF | TGTGCCAGCGCCCGGGAGAGTCTCAATGAGCAGTTCTTC
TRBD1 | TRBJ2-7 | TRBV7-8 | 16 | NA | CASSLGTRQGGYEQYF | TGTGCCAGCAGCTTAGGGACAAGACAGGGGGGCTACGAGCAGTACTTC
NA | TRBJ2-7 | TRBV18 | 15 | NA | CASSPSRGNGGEQYF | TGTGCCAGCTCACCAAGCCGAGGTAACGGGGGCGAGCAGTACTTC
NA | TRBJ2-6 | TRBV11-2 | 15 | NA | CASSISSAGANVLTF | TGTGCCAGCAGCATCTCTAGCGCTGGGGCCAACGTCCTGACTTTC
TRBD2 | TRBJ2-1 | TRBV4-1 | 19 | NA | CASSSPGLAGSTNVDEQFF | TGCGCCAGCAGCTCCCCGGGACTAGCGGGATCCACTAATGTCGATGAGCAGTTCTTC
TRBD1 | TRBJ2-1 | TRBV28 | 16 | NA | CASSSSRDRRGNEQFF | TGTGCCAGCAGTTCCTCCCGGGACAGACGAGGTAATGAGCAGTTCTTC
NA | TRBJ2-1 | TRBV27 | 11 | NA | CASSSQFEQFF | TGTGCCAGCAGTTCCCAATTTGAGCAGTTCTTC
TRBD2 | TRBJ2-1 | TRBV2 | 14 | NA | CASRTSGVYNEQFF | TGTGCCAGCAGGACTAGCGGGGTCTACAATGAGCAGTTCTTC